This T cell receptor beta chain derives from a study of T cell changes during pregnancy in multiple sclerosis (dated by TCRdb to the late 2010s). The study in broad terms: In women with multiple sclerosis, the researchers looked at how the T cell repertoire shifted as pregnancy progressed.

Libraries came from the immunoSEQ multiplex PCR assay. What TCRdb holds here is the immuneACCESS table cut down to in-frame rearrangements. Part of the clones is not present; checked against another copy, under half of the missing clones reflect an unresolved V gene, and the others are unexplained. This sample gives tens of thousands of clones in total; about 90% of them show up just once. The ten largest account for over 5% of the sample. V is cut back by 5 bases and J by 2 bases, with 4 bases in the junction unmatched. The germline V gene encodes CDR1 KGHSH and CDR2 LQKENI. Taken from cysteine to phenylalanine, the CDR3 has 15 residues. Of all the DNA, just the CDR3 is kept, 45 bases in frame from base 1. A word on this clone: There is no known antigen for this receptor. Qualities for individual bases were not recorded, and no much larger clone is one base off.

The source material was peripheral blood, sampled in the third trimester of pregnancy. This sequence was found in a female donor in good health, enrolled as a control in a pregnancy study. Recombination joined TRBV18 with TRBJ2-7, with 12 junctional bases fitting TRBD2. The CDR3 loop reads CASSYGLAGPYEQYF. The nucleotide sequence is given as TGTGCCAGCTCATACGGACTAGCGGGGCCCTACGAGCAGTACTTC.